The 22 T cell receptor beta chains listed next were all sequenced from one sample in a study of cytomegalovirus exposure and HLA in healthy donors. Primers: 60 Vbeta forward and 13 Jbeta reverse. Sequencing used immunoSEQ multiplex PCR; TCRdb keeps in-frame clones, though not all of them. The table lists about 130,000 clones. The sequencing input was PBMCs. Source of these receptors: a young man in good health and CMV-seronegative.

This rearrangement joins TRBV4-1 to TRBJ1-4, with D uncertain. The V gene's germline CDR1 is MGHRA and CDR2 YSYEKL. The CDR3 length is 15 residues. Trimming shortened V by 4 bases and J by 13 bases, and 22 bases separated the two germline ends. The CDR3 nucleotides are TGCGCCAGCAGCCCCGAATTCGTGGGTAGACTGAGACTGTTTTTT. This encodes CASSPEFVGRLRLFF.

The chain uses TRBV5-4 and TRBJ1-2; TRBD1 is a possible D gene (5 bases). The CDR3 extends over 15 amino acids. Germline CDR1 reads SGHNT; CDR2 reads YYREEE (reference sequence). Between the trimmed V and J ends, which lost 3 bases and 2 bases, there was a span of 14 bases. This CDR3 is CASSSPLDRNYGYTF. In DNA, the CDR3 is TGTGCCAGCAGCTCCCCGCTCGACAGAAACTATGGCTACACCTTC.

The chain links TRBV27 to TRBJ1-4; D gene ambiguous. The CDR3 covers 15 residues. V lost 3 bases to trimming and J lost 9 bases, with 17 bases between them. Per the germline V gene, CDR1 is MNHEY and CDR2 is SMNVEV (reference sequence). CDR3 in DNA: TGTGCCAGCAGTTTTTCCTCCCGGTCGGGTAAAAAACTGTTTTTT. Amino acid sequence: CASSFSSRSGKKLFF.

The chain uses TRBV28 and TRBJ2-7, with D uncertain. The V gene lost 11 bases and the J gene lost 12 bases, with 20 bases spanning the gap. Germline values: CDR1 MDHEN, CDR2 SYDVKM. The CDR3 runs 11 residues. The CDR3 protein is CADPVKASGYF. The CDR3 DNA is TGTGCCGACCCGGTCAAAGCCTCGGGGTACTTC.

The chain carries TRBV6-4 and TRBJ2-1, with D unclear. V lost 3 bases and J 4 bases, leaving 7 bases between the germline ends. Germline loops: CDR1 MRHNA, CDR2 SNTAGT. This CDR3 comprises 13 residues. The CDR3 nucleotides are TGTGCCAGCAGTGAATACGAGTACAATGAGCAGTTCTTC. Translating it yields CASSEYEYNEQFF.

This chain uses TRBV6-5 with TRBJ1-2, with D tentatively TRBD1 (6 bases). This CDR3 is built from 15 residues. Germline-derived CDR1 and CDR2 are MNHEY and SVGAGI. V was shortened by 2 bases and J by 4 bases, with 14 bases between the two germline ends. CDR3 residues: CASSYGFGQPYGYTF. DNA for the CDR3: TGTGCCAGCAGTTACGGGTTTGGACAGCCCTATGGCTACACCTTC.

This CDR3 reads CASSAWDRDTGELFF. CDR3 sequence (DNA): TGTGCCAGCAGCGCGTGGGACAGAGACACCGGGGAGCTGTTTTTT. This rearrangement joins TRBV9 to TRBJ2-2, with TRBD1 identical over 7 bases. Germline CDR1 is SGDLS and CDR2 is YYNGEE. V gave up 3 bases and J gave up 3 bases; unmatched junction bases: 5. This CDR3 spans 15 amino acids. Complete variable domain (other parts from reference TRBV9 and TRBJ2-2): DSGVTQTPKHLITATGQRVTLRCSPRSGDLSVYWYQQSLDQGLQFLIQYYNGEERAKGNILERFSAQQFPDLHSELNLSSLELGDSALYFCASSAWDRDTGELFFGEGSRLTVL.

The DNA of the CDR3 is TGTGCCAGCAGTCCCCGAGGGGGCCTGGGGCACAATGAGCAGTTCTTC. Its translation is CASSPRGGLGHNEQFF. The chain combines TRBV27 with TRBJ2-1; 7 nucleotides align to TRBD1. CDR3 length: 16 amino acids. Germline V CDR1 and CDR2: MNHEY, SMNVEV (reference sequence). With V trimmed by 5 bases and J by 5 bases, 12 bases remained unmatched.

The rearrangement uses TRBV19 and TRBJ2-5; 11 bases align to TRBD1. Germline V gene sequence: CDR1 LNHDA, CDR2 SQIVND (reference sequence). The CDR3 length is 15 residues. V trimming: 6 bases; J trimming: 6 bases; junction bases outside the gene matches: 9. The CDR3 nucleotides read TGTGCCAGTAGCATCGGGACAGGGGGATTAAAGACCCAGTACTTC. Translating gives CASSIGTGGLKTQYF.

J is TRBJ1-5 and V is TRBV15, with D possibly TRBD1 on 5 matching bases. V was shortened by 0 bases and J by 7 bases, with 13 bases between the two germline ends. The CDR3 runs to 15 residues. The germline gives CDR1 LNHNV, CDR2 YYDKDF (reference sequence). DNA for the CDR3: TGTGCCACCAGCAGAGATCCTACAGGTGACCAGCCCCAGCATTTT. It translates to CATSRDPTGDQPQHF. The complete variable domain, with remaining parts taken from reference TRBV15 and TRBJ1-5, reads DAMVIQNPRYQVTQFGKPVTLSCSQTLNHNVMYWYQQKSSQAPKLLFHYYDKDFNNEADTPDNFQSRRPNTSFCFLDIRSPGLGDTAMYLCATSRDPTGDQPQHFGDGTRLSIL.

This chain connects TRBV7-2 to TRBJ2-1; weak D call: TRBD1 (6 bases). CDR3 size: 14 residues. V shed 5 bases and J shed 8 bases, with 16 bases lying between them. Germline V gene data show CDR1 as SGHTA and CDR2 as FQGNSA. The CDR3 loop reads CASSRDMERDEQFF. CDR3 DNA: TGTGCCAGCAGCAGGGACATGGAGAGGGATGAGCAGTTCTTC.

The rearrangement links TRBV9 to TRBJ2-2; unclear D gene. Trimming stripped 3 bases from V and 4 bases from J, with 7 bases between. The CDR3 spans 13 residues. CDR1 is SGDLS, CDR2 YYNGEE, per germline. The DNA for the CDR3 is TGTGCCAGCAGCGGAGACACCACCGGGGAGCTGTTTTTT. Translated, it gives CASSGDTTGELFF.

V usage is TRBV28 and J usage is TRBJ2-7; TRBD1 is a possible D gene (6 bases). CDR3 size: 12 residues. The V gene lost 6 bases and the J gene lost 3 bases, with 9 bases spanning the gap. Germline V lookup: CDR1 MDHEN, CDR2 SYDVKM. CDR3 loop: CASRTGFYEQYF. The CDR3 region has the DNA TGTGCCAGCAGAACAGGGTTCTACGAGCAGTACTTC.

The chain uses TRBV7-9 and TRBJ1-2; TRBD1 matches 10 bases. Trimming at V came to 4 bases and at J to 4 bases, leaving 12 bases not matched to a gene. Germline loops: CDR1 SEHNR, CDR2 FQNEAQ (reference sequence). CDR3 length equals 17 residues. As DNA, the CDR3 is TGTGCCAGCAGCTCGGGGACAGGGGTAGGCTTTGGCTATGGCTACACCTTC. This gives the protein CASSSGTGVGFGYGYTF.

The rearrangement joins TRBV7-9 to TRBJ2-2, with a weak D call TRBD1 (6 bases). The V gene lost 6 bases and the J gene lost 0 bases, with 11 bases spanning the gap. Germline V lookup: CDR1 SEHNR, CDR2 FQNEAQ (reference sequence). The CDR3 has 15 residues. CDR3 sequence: CASSWGPANTGELFF. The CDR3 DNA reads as TGTGCCAGCAGTTGGGGGCCAGCGAACACCGGGGAGCTGTTTTTT.

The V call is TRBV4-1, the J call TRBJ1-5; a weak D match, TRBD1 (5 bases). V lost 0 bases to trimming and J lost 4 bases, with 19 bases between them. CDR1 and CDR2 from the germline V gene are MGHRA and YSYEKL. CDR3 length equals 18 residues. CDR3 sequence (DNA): TGCGCCAGCAGCCAAGATAGTGTGGGGACTATGCTAAATCAGCCCCAGCATTTT. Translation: CASSQDSVGTMLNQPQHF.

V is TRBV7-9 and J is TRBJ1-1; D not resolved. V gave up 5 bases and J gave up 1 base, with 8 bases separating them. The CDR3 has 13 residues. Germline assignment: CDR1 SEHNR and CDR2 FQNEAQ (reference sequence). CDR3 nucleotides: TGTGCCAGCAGCCTTTACGGGAACACTGAAGCTTTCTTT. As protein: CASSLYGNTEAFF.

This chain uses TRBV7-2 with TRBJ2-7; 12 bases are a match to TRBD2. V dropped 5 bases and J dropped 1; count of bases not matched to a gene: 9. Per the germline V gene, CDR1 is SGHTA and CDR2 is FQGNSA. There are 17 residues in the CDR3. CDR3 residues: CASSLTTLAGGSYEQYF. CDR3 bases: TGTGCCAGCAGCCTAACCACACTAGCGGGAGGATCCTACGAGCAGTACTTC.

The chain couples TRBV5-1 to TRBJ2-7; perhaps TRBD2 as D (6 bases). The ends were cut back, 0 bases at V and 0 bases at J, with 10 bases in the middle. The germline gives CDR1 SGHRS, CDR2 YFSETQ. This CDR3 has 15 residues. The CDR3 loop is CASSLGGASSYEQYF. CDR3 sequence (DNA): TGCGCCAGCAGCTTGGGCGGGGCCAGCTCCTACGAGCAGTACTTC.

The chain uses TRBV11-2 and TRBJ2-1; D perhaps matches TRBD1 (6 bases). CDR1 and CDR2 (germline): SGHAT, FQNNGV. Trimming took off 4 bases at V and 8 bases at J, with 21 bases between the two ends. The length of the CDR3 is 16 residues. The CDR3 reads CASSSKPGHRIYEQFF. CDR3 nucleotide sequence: TGTGCCAGCAGCTCCAAACCGGGACACCGAATTTATGAGCAGTTCTTC.

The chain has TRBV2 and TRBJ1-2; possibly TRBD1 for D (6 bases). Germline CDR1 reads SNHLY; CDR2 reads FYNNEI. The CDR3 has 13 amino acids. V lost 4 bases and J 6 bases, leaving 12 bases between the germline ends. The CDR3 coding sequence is TGTGCCAGCAGTGGTTACAGGGTGAATGGCTACACCTTC. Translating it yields CASSGYRVNGYTF.

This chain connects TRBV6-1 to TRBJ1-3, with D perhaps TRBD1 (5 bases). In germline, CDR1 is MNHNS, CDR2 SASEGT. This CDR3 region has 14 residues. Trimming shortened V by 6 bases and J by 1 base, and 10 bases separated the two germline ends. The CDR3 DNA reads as TGTGCCAGCAGCCTACAGGTTTCTGGAAACACCATATATTTT. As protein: CASSLQVSGNTIYF.